Given below is one T cell receptor (beta chain) in context. The source of the sample is a study of blood T cell repertoires in COVID-19. Study information: Acute and convalescent COVID-19 samples came from the United States, Italy and Spain.

Trimming took 0 bases from V and 4 from J, leaving 9 bases between them. The CDR3 has 14 amino acids. From germline, CDR1 is SGDLS and CDR2 YYNGEE. Method: immunoSEQ multiplex PCR; TCRdb's copy keeps in-frame clones and lacks some. The sample lists about 220,000 clones; 75% to 85% were seen once. The source of this sequence is a woman in her seventies with COVID-19, enrolled during active disease. Sequenced: peripheral blood. V usage is TRBV9 and J usage is TRBJ2-3; a weak D match, TRBD1 (6 bases). CDR3 protein: CASSVDGGADTQYF. In DNA, the CDR3 is TGTGCCAGCAGCGTAGATGGGGGCGCAGATACGCAGTATTTT.